The 10 T cell receptor beta chains below all came from one sample that was sequenced in a study of blood T cell repertoires in COVID-19. The protocol was immunoSEQ multiplex PCR, while the TCRdb copy is restricted to in-frame clones and leaves out a portion. The sample consists of just under 350,000 clones, more than 70% of them appearing once. The sequenced sample consisted of peripheral blood. The receptors were gathered from a man aged 25 to 40 with active or convalescent COVID-19.

The chain joins TRBV10-2 to TRBJ2-7, with D perhaps TRBD2 (5 bases). The length of the CDR3 is 12 residues. Germline loops: CDR1 WSHSY, CDR2 SAAADI. V lost 3 bases to trimming and J lost 4 bases, with 7 bases between them. CDR3 amino acids: CASSEGGYEQYF. The DNA of the CDR3 is TGCGCCAGCAGTGAAGGAGGTTACGAGCAGTACTTC.

The chain is built from TRBV9 and TRBJ2-2; D uncertain. V gave up 4 bases and J gave up 0 bases, with 7 bases separating them. The CDR3 runs to 14 residues. Germline V gene sequence: CDR1 SGDLS, CDR2 YYNGEE. The CDR3 DNA reads TGTGCCAGCAGCTCCAGCGCGAACACCGGGGAGCTGTTTTTT. Translating gives CASSSSANTGELFF.

The chain uses TRBV14 and TRBJ1-3; the D is unclear. The CDR3 is 18 amino acids. CDR1 and CDR2 from the germline V gene are SGHDN and FVKESK. Between the trimmed V and J ends, which lost 1 base and 0 bases, there was a span of 16 bases. The CDR3 region has the DNA TGTGCCAGCAGCCAAGCCCCCCAGGCTACCTGCTCTGGAAACACCATATATTTT. Its protein is CASSQAPQATCSGNTIYF.

The CDR3: CASSSLRGGELFF. The CDR3 DNA is TGTGCCAGCAGCTCACTCAGGGGCGGGGAGCTGTTTTTT. The chain carries TRBV7-7 and TRBJ2-2; tentatively, D is TRBD1 (6 bases). Germline CDR1 reads SSHAT; CDR2 reads FNYEAQ (reference sequence). This CDR3 has 13 amino acids. Deletions cut 4 bases from V and 7 bases from J, with 10 bases between.

The chain carries TRBV5-8 and TRBJ2-1; 8 nucleotides line up with TRBD2. CDR1 SGHTS and CDR2 YDEGEE come from the germline V gene. This CDR3 has 15 amino acids. The junction had 9 bases not matched to a gene; V was cut back by 5 bases and J by 5 bases. CDR3 sequence (DNA): TGTGCCAGCAGTCCCGGGACTAGTACCAACAATGAGCAGTTCTTC. Translated: CASSPGTSTNNEQFF. Supplemented by reference TRBV5-8 and TRBJ2-1, the full variable domain reads EAGVTQSPTHLIKTRGQQATLRCSPISGHTSVYWYQQALGLGLQFLLWYDEGEERNRGNFPPRFSGRQFPNYSSELNVNALELEDSALYLCASSPGTSTNNEQFFGPGTRLTVL.

The rearrangement uses TRBV6-2 or TRBV6-3 and TRBJ1-5; possibly TRBD1 for D (5 bases). CDR3 size: 14 residues. Germline CDR1 is MNHEY and CDR2 is SVGEGT. Trimming left V 6 bases short and J 4 bases short, with 13 bases between. CDR3 in DNA: TGTGCCAGCAGCGACCTGGGACTTAATCAGCCCCAGCATTTT. Translation gives CASSDLGLNQPQHF.

This clone occurred once. CDR3 sequence (DNA): TGTGCCAGCAACAGGGATCAAGAGACCCAGTACTTC. Protein: CASNRDQETQYF. The chain recombines TRBV10-3 with TRBJ2-5, with D maybe TRBD1 (6 bases). CDR3 size: 12 residues. Germline CDR1 is ENHRY and CDR2 is SYGVKD. V gave up 10 bases and J gave up 2 bases, with 11 bases separating them.

In its sample, this clone was seen a few times. The V and J genes are TRBV5-1 and TRBJ1-1, with TRBD1 as a possible D gene (6 bases). In germline, CDR1 is SGHRS, CDR2 YFSETQ. Trimming shortened V by 1 base and J by 5 bases, and 15 bases separated the two germline ends. This CDR3 region has 15 residues. CDR3 residues: CASSLQVWGQTEAFF. The CDR3 DNA is TGCGCCAGCAGCTTGCAGGTGTGGGGGCAGACTGAAGCTTTCTTT.

The chain has TRBV9 and TRBJ1-2; 7 bases agree with TRBD1. After removal of 0 bases from V and 4 bases from J, the junction contained 6 bases not matched to a gene. The CDR3 runs to 15 residues. CDR1 and CDR2 from the germline V gene are SGDLS and YYNGEE. DNA of the CDR3: TGTGCCAGCAGCGTAGATGACAGGGCTCCCTATGGCTACACCTTC. This sequence encodes CASSVDDRAPYGYTF. Filled out from reference TRBV9 and TRBJ1-2, the complete variable domain reads DSGVTQTPKHLITATGQRVTLRCSPRSGDLSVYWYQQSLDQGLQFLIQYYNGEERAKGNILERFSAQQFPDLHSELNLSSLELGDSALYFCASSVDDRAPYGYTFGSGTRLTVV.

This CDR3 reads CASSRGFNYGYTF. DNA for the CDR3: TGTGCCAGCAGCCGCGGGTTCAACTATGGCTACACCTTC. The V gene is TRBV7-6, the J gene TRBJ1-2; D remains unclear. The CDR3 contains 13 residues. Germline CDR1 and CDR2: SGHVS and FNYEAQ. With 5 bases removed from V and 2 bases from J, the gap between germline ends came to 9 bases.